These 18 T cell receptor beta chains were sequenced from one sample in a study of shared clonotypes between healthy human individuals. Repertoires were generated with immunoSEQ multiplex PCR, while TCRdb's copy carries only in-frame clones and drops some. There are about 2.1 million clones in the sample; just over 90% occur only once, and around 1.7% lies in the top ten. Cells designated naive CD8 were CD45RO-negative and were positively selected for CCR7, with terminally differentiated effector memory CD45RA+ cells excluded. Input material: naive CD8+ T cells from PBMCs. These TCRs come from a man aged 18 to 29 in good health. Some clones in this sample may be carry-over from other donors' samples.

This chain links TRBV12-5 with TRBJ2-3; D possibly corresponds to TRBD1 (6 bases). Trimming stripped 1 base from V and 4 bases from J, with 6 bases between. The CDR3 sequence is 13 residues long. Germline V gene sequence: CDR1 LGHNT, CDR2 FRNRAP. In DNA, the CDR3 is TGTGCTAGTGGTTTGGACAGGGCAGATACGCAGTATTTT. Its translation: CASGLDRADTQYF.

The chain couples TRBV19 to TRBJ2-3, with 9 bases fitting TRBD2. Germline V CDR1 and CDR2: LNHDA, SQIVND (reference sequence). This CDR3 is built from 19 residues. Germline trimming cut 3 bases from V and 2 bases from J; bases unmatched to any gene: 15. CDR3 nucleotide sequence: TGTGCCAGTAGTATGGTGGCTAGCGGGGCTTACGCTATCACAGATACGCAGTATTTT. Translated, it gives CASSMVASGAYAITDTQYF. The variable domain in full, completed from reference TRBV19 and TRBJ2-3, reads DGGITQSPKYLFRKEGQNVTLSCEQNLNHDAMYWYRQDPGQGLRLIYYSQIVNDFQKGDIAEGYSVSREKKESFPLTVTSAQKNPTAFYLCASSMVASGAYAITDTQYFGPGTRLTVL.

This chain joins TRBV14 and TRBJ1-2, with D possibly being TRBD1 (5 bases). This CDR3 spans 14 amino acids. V gave up 6 bases and J gave up 4 bases, with 15 bases separating them. Germline V CDR1 and CDR2: SGHDN, FVKESK. The CDR3 coding sequence is TGTGCCAGCAGACGGCAGGGTTCCGGCTATGGCTACACCTTC. It is translated as CASRRQGSGYGYTF.

As regards this clone: The identical CDR3 is also encoded by other nucleotide sequences in the sample. The J gene is TRBJ2-7, the V gene TRBV6-5; D assignment may be TRBD1 or TRBD2 (6 bases each). Germline values: CDR1 MNHEY, CDR2 SVGAGI. CDR3 size: 14 residues. Trimming left V 0 bases short and J 4 bases short, with 10 bases between. DNA of the CDR3: TGTGCCAGCAGTTACTCCGGAGGGGGGTACGAGCAGTACTTC. Encoded protein: CASSYSGGGYEQYF.

The gene calls are TRBV27 and TRBJ1-2, with D perhaps matching TRBD1 (5 bases). Trimming pared 5 bases from V and 0 bases from J, leaving 10 bases between. The germline V gene encodes CDR1 MNHEY and CDR2 SMNVEV (reference sequence). CDR3 length: 14 residues. The CDR3 region is CASSPGGANYGYTF. The CDR3 bases are TGTGCCAGCAGTCCGGGGGGGGCTAACTATGGCTACACCTTC.

This rearrangement joins TRBV10-3 to TRBJ2-7; TRBD1 is a possible D gene (5 bases). V dropped 10 bases and J dropped 0 bases, with 19 bases sitting between them. Germline CDR1 is ENHRY and CDR2 is SYGVKD. The CDR3 is 15 amino acids. The chain's CDR3 is CATQPTVKASYEQYF. DNA for the CDR3: TGTGCCACCCAGCCGACAGTAAAGGCCTCCTACGAGCAGTACTTC.

The V gene is TRBV7-9, the J gene TRBJ2-1, with TRBD1 as a possible D gene (6 bases). In germline, CDR1 is SEHNR, CDR2 FQNEAQ (reference sequence). V was shortened by 6 bases and J by 6 bases, with 9 bases between the two germline ends. The CDR3 spans 12 residues. The CDR3 DNA is TGTGCCAGCAGAGGGGGTCCCAATGAGCAGTTCTTC. This encodes CASRGGPNEQFF.

This chain joins TRBV6-1 and TRBJ1-2, with a possible D match to TRBD1 (5 bases). The V gene lost 1 base and the J gene lost 6 bases, with 6 bases spanning the gap. This CDR3 has 12 residues. Germline lookup yields CDR1 MNHNS and CDR2 SASEGT. CDR3 coding DNA: TGTGCCAGCAGTGAAGGCAGGGATGGCTACACCTTC. It translates to CASSEGRDGYTF.

A word on this clone: Other DNA sequences in this specimen translate into the identical CDR3. The chain is built from TRBV7-9 and TRBJ2-1; 11 positions match TRBD2. Germline V gives CDR1 SEHNR, CDR2 FQNEAQ (reference sequence). The CDR3 length is 16 residues. With V trimmed by 5 bases and J by 3 bases, 6 bases remained unmatched. The CDR3 bases are TGTGCCAGCAGCCTTTTAGCGGGAGGGCTCTACAATGAGCAGTTCTTC. It specifies CASSLLAGGLYNEQFF. The complete variable domain, with remaining parts taken from reference TRBV7-9 and TRBJ2-1, reads DTGVSQNPRHKITKRGQNVTFRCDPISEHNRLYWYRQTLGQGPEFLTYFQNEAQLEKSRLLSDRFSAERPKGSFSTLEIQRTEQGDSAMYLCASSLLAGGLYNEQFFGPGTRLTVL.

The chain recombines TRBV6-4 with TRBJ1-2; 7 bases match TRBD1. CDR1 is MRHNA, CDR2 SNTAGT, per germline. This CDR3 has 12 residues. V lost 2 bases, J lost 8 bases, and 2 bases stayed unmatched. The CDR3 DNA reads as TGTGCCAGCAGTGACGACAGGGTCGGCTACACCTTC. Protein product: CASSDDRVGYTF.

This chain joins TRBV5-6 and TRBJ2-7, with D perhaps matching TRBD1 (6 bases). From germline, CDR1 is SGHDT and CDR2 YYEEEE. The V gene lost 4 bases and the J gene lost 5 bases, with 10 bases spanning the gap. This CDR3 has 12 amino acids. CDR3 sequence reads: CASSAQGNEQYF. CDR3 nucleotides: TGTGCCAGCAGCGCACAGGGTAACGAGCAGTACTTC.

Regarding this clone: Other DNA sequences in the sample encode the same CDR3. The chain combines TRBV27 with TRBJ2-7; no reliable D call. The CDR3 runs 15 residues. The germline V gene has CDR1 MNHEY and CDR2 SMNVEV (reference sequence). The V and J ends lost 3 bases and 0 bases respectively, with 12 bases between them. The CDR3 loop reads CASSFSGGSSYEQYF. The CDR3 bases are TGTGCCAGCAGTTTTTCGGGCGGAAGCTCCTACGAGCAGTACTTC.

As regards this clone: The sample carries other DNA sequences with the same CDR3. V usage is TRBV7-8 and J usage is TRBJ2-7, with 7 bases aligning to TRBD1. Germline V gene data show CDR1 as SGHVS and CDR2 as FQNEAQ. Trimming took 1 base from V and 2 from J; bases not matched to a gene: 2. CDR3 size: 14 residues. This CDR3 reads CASSLGQGAYEQYF. The CDR3 coding sequence is TGTGCCAGCAGCTTAGGGCAGGGGGCCTACGAGCAGTACTTC.

In its sample, this clone was seen once. The chain has TRBV27 and TRBJ2-1; 11 positions match TRBD2. The ends lost 7 bases at V and 3 bases at J; junction bases unmatched: 8. The germline gives CDR1 MNHEY, CDR2 SMNVEV (reference sequence). This CDR3 region has 16 residues. CDR3 protein: CASTYGLAGLYNEQFF. The CDR3 nucleotides read TGTGCCAGCACCTATGGACTAGCGGGCCTCTACAATGAGCAGTTCTTC.

This clone was counted a single time. The chain is built from TRBV15 and TRBJ1-1; D call uncertain. V was pared by 0 bases and J by 0 bases, with 11 bases between. The CDR3 is 16 residues long. Germline CDR1 LNHNV, CDR2 YYDKDF (reference sequence). CDR3 nucleotides: TGTGCCACCAGCAGAGATTCAGGCGGGATGAACACTGAAGCTTTCTTT. This gives the protein CATSRDSGGMNTEAFF.

With respect to this clone: Different DNA sequences within this sample yield the same CDR3. This chain links TRBV28 with TRBJ2-5; 11 bases map to TRBD1. Germline lookup yields CDR1 MDHEN and CDR2 SYDVKM. CDR3 length equals 13 residues. Trimming cost V 5 bases and J 7 bases; bases outside gene matches: 3. The CDR3 nucleotides are TGTGCCAGCAGTCTGGGACAGGGGGGGACCCAGTACTTC. It is translated as CASSLGQGGTQYF.

The chain combines TRBV27 with TRBJ2-7; 10 nucleotides match TRBD1. This CDR3 has 16 amino acids. Germline CDR1 and CDR2: MNHEY and SMNVEV (reference sequence). Trimming at V came to 3 bases and at J to 1 base, leaving 6 bases not matched to a gene. CDR3 sequence (DNA): TGTGCCAGCAGTTTTGGTAGGGGACAGGGGTCCTACGAGCAGTACTTC. The encoded protein is CASSFGRGQGSYEQYF.

V gene TRBV19 combines with J gene TRBJ2-3; unclear D gene. This CDR3 is built from 14 residues. CDR1 and CDR2 from the germline V gene are LNHDA and SQIVND (reference sequence). Trimming took off 7 bases at V and 5 bases at J, with 16 bases between the two ends. The CDR3 protein is CASKAFNTQDTQYF. Written as DNA, the CDR3 is TGTGCCAGTAAGGCCTTTAACACTCAAGATACGCAGTATTTT.